This TCR beta chain was found in a study of T cells after yellow fever vaccination. Germline lookup yields CDR1 MDHEN and CDR2 SYDVKM. The CDR3 consists of 16 residues. After removal of 8 bases from V and 8 bases from J, the junction contained 15 bases not matched to a gene. TCRdb redid the calling of the 5' RACE reads with MiXCR, one entry per CDR3 protein. Of around 530,000 distinct CDR3 sequences in the sample, around 17% were seen once. This clonotype was sampled from a man aged 18 to 29 who received the YFV17D yellow fever vaccine. Sequences were derived from PBMCs, sampled less than 6 days after the first yellow fever vaccination. V usage is TRBV28 and J usage is TRBJ1-4, with TRBD1 matching over 9 bases. The CDR3 DNA reads TGTGCCAGCTCGACCAGGGGACAGGGCGAGGGGGAAAAACTGTTTTTT. This encodes CASSTRGQGEGEKLFF.